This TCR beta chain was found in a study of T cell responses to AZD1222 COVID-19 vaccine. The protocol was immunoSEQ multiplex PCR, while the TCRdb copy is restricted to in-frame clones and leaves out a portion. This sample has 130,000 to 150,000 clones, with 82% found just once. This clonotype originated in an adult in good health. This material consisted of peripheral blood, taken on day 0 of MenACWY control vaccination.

CDR3 nucleotide sequence: TGTGCCAGCAGTGATCCAGACAGGGTGGGTCGCTACACCTTC. Translating it yields CASSDPDRVGRYTF. The V and J genes are TRBV6-1 and TRBJ1-2; 7 nucleotides line up with TRBD1. CDR1 is MNHNS, CDR2 SASEGT, per germline. This CDR3 has 14 residues. V trimming: 3 bases; J trimming: 9 bases; junction bases outside the gene matches: 10.